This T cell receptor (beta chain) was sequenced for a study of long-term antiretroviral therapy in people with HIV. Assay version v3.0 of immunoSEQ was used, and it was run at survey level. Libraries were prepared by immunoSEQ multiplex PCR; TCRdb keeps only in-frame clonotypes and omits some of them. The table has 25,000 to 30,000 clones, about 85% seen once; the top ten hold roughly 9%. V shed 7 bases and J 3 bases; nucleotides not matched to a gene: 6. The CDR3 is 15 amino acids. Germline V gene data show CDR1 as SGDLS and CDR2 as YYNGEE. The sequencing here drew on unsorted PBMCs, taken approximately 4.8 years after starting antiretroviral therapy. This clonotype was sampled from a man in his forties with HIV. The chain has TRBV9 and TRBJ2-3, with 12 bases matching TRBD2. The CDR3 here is CASSWTSGNTDTQYF. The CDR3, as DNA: TGTGCCAGCTCCTGGACTAGCGGGAATACAGATACGCAGTATTTT.